This TCR beta chain was identified during a study of T-cell memory formation after mild COVID-19 listed by TCRdb under 2021. Study-wide context: Most TCR sequence clusters were specific to one of the two donors. Two young, previously healthy adult volunteers, one female and one male, were included in the cohort. In a couple of donors, T-cell clones that expanded and contracted after mild COVID-19 were followed by sequencing TCRalpha and TCRbeta repertoires longitudinally. What the authors observed across the whole study: Some responding clones were detected in pre-infection memory, suggesting pre-existing cross-reactive memory T cells joined the SARS-CoV-2 response. The study included only a couple of mild cases, and larger cohorts that include severe cases with pre-infection samples were judged to be necessary. SARS-CoV-2 specificity of the second-wave clones peaking on day 37 was not confirmed. Contracting CD4+ clones were found mainly in CM and EM memory subsets, while CD8+ clones were enriched in EMRA. Balanced CD4/CD8 phenotypes were observed for clones contracting from day 15 to 85, whereas a bias towards CD4+ was observed for a second wave of clones expanding from day 15 to 37.

The listed sequencing device is Illumina NovaSeq 6000. cDNA libraries for TCRalpha and TCRbeta were prepared by 5'RACE using constant-segment primers, with sample barcodes and unique molecular identifiers added. Trizol reagent was used to extract RNA from every sample. Amplification of the libraries took two PCR steps, and the second step added a second sample barcode plus Illumina TruSeq adapters. The libraries were sequenced on an Illumina NovaSeq using 2 x 150 bp paired-end reads. Per the original workflow: The reads were demultiplexed and collapsed into UMI-guided consensus sequences using migec v1.2.7. With mixcr v2.1.11, UMI consensuses were aligned to TRA and TRB V and J templates and assembled into clonotypes. Clonotypes were classified as expanded or contracted when called significant by both edgeR and NoisET, with noise models trained on biological replicates. edgeR calls used a false discovery rate-adjusted p below 0.01 and a log2 fold-change threshold of 1. As an exploratory analysis of dynamics, max-normalized trajectories of the 1000 most abundant clonotypes were examined by PCA with hierarchical clustering. Each responding clone was given a CD4 or CD8 phenotype based on the CD4+ and CD8+ repertoires, which had been sequenced separately. TCRdb trimmed the raw reads at Q25, called clones with MiXCR and kept productive beta chains. Every entry covers one CDR3 protein and lists the most common genes and DNA from its rows. What appears here as the V and J calls and clone size reflects TCRdb's work, not the paper's. This sample is represented by under 200,000 distinct CDR3 sequences; approximately 10% of them were singletons. The top ten constitute 3% to 4% of the sample.

PBMCs were isolated by Ficoll-Paque density gradient centrifugation. Between the V and J ends, shortened by 3 bases and 8 bases respectively, the junction contains 10 bases. According to the germline V gene (reference sequence), CDR1 reads DFQATT and CDR2 reads SNEGSKA. The CDR3 spans 12 residues, from the cysteine through the phenylalanine. Only the CDR3 portion is preserved as DNA: 36 bases, with reading frame beginning at the first base. At least ten counts were recorded for this clonotype. It has no known antigen specificity. No clone much larger than this one lies a single base away; base qualities are absent.

The chain is made from TRBV20-1 and TRBJ1-4; no D gene call is confident. Sequenced material: PBMCs or a T cell subset sorted from them (not recorded which). This TCR derives from a man aged 18 to 30 who had mild COVID-19 (a few samples of this study predate the infection). The sample titles of this study are shuffled in the database, so cell type and time point are left out; the donor was told from shared clones. The CDR3 protein sequence reads: CSARHSLEKLFF. The sequenced DNA: TGCAGTGCTAGGCACAGCCTGGAAAAACTGTTTTTT.